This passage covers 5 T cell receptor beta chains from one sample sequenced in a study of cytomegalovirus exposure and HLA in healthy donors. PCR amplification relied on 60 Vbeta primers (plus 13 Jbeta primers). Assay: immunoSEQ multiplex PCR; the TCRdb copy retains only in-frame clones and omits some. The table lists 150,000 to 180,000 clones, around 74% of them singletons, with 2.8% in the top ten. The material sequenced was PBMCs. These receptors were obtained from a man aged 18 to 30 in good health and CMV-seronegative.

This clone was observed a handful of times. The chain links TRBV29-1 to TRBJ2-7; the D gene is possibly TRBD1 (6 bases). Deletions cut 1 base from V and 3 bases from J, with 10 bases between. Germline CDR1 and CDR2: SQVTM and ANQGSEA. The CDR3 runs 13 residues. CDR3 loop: CSVEGQVRYEQYF. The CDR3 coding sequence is TGCAGCGTTGAAGGACAGGTTCGCTACGAGCAGTACTTC.

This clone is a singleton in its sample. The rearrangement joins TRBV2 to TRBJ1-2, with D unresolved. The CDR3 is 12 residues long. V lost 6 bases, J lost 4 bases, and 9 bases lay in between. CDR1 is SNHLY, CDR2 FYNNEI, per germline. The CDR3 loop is CASREGGYGYTF. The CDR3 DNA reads TGTGCCAGCAGAGAGGGCGGCTATGGCTACACCTTC. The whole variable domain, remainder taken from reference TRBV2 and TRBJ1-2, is EPEVTQTPSHQVTQMGQEVILRCVPISNHLYFYWYRQILGQKVEFLVSFYNNEISEKSEIFDDQFSVERPDGSNFTLKIRSTKLEDSAMYFCASREGGYGYTFGSGTRLTVV.

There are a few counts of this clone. The CDR3 protein is CASKTGYGTEAFF. CDR3 sequence (DNA): TGTGCCAGCAAGACAGGGTACGGGACTGAAGCTTTCTTT. This sequence joins TRBV19 and TRBJ1-1; 7 nucleotides match TRBD1. CDR1 is LNHDA, CDR2 SQIVND, per germline (reference sequence). J was trimmed by 5 bases and V by 9 bases; bases with no gene match: 9. CDR3 length: 13 residues.

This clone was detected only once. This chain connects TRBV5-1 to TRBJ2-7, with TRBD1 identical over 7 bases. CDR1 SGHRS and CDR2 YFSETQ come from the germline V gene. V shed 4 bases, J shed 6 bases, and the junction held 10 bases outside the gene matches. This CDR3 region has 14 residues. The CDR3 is CASSLDRVDGEQYF. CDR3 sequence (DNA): TGCGCCAGCAGCCTAGACAGGGTTGACGGCGAGCAGTACTTC.

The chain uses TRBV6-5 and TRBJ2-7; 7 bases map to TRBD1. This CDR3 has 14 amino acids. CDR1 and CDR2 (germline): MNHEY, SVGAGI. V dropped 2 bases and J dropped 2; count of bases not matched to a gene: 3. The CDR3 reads CASSYKGAPYEQYF. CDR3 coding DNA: TGTGCCAGCAGTTACAAGGGGGCCCCCTACGAGCAGTACTTC.